This passage covers 24 T cell receptor beta chains from one sample sequenced in a study of blood T cell repertoires in COVID-19 (dated by TCRdb to 2020 to 2022). Library generation was performed with the immunoSEQ multiplex PCR assay. TCRdb carries this immuneACCESS record with in-frame sequences only. Its versions omit some clonotypes, under half of them owing to an unresolved V gene in the studies checked, with the rest unexplained. Counted in this sample were under 200,000 clones; 65% to 85% of them appeared once. Approximately 13% of the sample is held by the ten biggest clonotypes. Sequences were obtained from PBMCs or T cells enriched from blood (not recorded which). The receptors originated from a woman aged 55-70 years who had recovered from COVID-19.

The V gene is TRBV12-5, the J gene TRBJ1-5, with a weak D call TRBD1 (5 bases). Looked up from germline, CDR1 is LGHNT and CDR2 is FRNRAP. The CDR3 is made up of 15 amino acids. With 1 base removed from V and 1 base from J, the gap between germline ends came to 8 bases. The CDR3 reads CASGLGGGSNQPQHF. The DNA for the CDR3 is TGTGCTAGTGGTTTGGGGGGGGGAAGCAATCAGCCCCAGCATTTT.

V is TRBV29-1 and J is TRBJ2-7; 10 bases are a match to TRBD2. J lost 0 bases, V lost 2 bases, and 7 bases had no gene match. The CDR3 covers 16 residues. Germline V gene lookup returns CDR1 SQVTM and CDR2 ANQGSEA. The chain's CDR3 is CSVETSGESFSYEQYF. The CDR3 DNA reads TGCAGCGTTGAAACTAGCGGGGAATCTTTCTCCTACGAGCAGTACTTC.

This chain connects TRBV18 to TRBJ1-6, with D uncertain. This CDR3 has 14 residues. V was shortened by 3 bases and J by 9 bases, with 12 bases between the two germline ends. The germline V gene encodes CDR1 KGHSH and CDR2 LQKENI. This CDR3 is CASSPPGSGSPLHF. The CDR3 bases are TGTGCCAGCTCACCCCCGGGGTCCGGTTCACCCCTCCACTTT.

The chain joins TRBV7-9 to TRBJ2-2, with D perhaps TRBD2 (6 bases). The CDR3 covers 14 residues. Germline V CDR1 and CDR2: SEHNR, FQNEAQ (reference sequence). Trimming cost V 5 bases and J 6 bases, with 13 bases left between them. The CDR3: CASSPGVGPGELFF. The CDR3 DNA reads TGTGCCAGCAGCCCGGGGGTAGGGCCCGGGGAGCTGTTTTTT.

This clone was observed a handful of times. The V and J genes are TRBV6-1 and TRBJ2-7; 9 bases line up with TRBD1. CDR1 and CDR2 (germline): MNHNS, SASEGT. The length of the CDR3 is 15 residues. V shed 0 bases, J shed 3 bases, and the junction held 3 bases outside the gene matches. The CDR3 reads CASSEAPGQGYEQYF. The CDR3 coding sequence is TGTGCCAGCAGTGAAGCCCCGGGACAGGGCTACGAGCAGTACTTC.

This clone showed up just once. The CDR3 reads CASSSGSDRGHSPLHF. In DNA form, the CDR3 reads TGTGCCAGCAGCTCGGGTTCGGACAGGGGGCATTCACCCCTCCACTTT. V usage is TRBV5-5 and J usage is TRBJ1-6, with TRBD1 matching 11 bases. The ends lost 3 bases at V and 8 bases at J; junction bases unmatched: 7. The germline V gene has CDR1 SGHKS and CDR2 YYEKEE (reference sequence). CDR3 length: 16 amino acids.

The V gene is TRBV29-1, the J gene TRBJ1-1, with a possible D match to TRBD1 (5 bases). The CDR3 spans 14 residues. Germline CDR1 reads SQVTM; CDR2 reads ANQGSEA. The V gene lost 6 bases and the J gene lost 0 bases, with 14 bases spanning the gap. Here the CDR3 DNA reads TGCAGCGTAGCTACCTCGACAGTGAACACTGAAGCTTTCTTT. Translated, it gives CSVATSTVNTEAFF.

This CDR3 reads CASSPPPGQGRNEQYF. CDR3 nucleotide sequence: TGTGCCAGCAGCCCCCCCCCGGGACAGGGTAGGAACGAGCAGTACTTC. The V and J genes are TRBV3-1 (or the pseudogene TRBV3-2) and TRBJ2-7, with 9 bases identical to TRBD1. Germline V gene data show CDR1 as LGHDT and CDR2 as YNNKEL (reference sequence). The CDR3 loop spans 16 amino acids. Trimming at V came to 4 bases and at J to 5 bases, leaving 12 bases not matched to a gene.

This chain joins TRBV9 and TRBJ2-3, with 9 bases matching TRBD2. The CDR3 is 13 amino acids. Germline CDR1 reads SGDLS; CDR2 reads YYNGEE. With 6 bases clipped from V and 4 bases from J, the junction kept 3 bases outside the gene matches. The CDR3: CASNLAGSDTQYF. CDR3 coding DNA: TGTGCCAGCAACCTAGCGGGGTCAGATACGCAGTATTTT.

The chain carries TRBV25-1 and TRBJ2-7; 10 nucleotides line up with TRBD2. The CDR3 runs 11 residues. Germline lookup yields CDR1 MGHDK and CDR2 SYGVNS. J lost 13 bases, V lost 4 bases, and 4 bases had no gene match. The CDR3 region is CASSAASGSYF. CDR3 DNA: TGTGCCAGCAGTGCCGCTAGCGGGAGTTACTTC.

CDR3 in amino acids: CASSPQQGNTEAFF. Here the CDR3 DNA reads TGTGCCAGCAGTCCTCAACAGGGGAACACTGAAGCTTTCTTT. V usage is TRBV6-5 and J usage is TRBJ1-1; D might be TRBD1 (6 bases). This CDR3 comprises 14 residues. Germline V lookup: CDR1 MNHEY, CDR2 SVGAGI. V lost 5 bases and J lost 1, with 11 bases in between.

V gene TRBV5-6 combines with J gene TRBJ1-2; perhaps TRBD1 as D (6 bases). The CDR3 spans 15 residues. The V gene lost 2 bases and the J gene lost 4 bases, with 15 bases spanning the gap. Germline V gene lookup returns CDR1 SGHDT and CDR2 YYEEEE. The CDR3, as DNA: TGTGCCAGCAGCTTCTCTCCAGGGGCCGGCTATGGCTACACCTTC. Translation: CASSFSPGAGYGYTF. Complete variable domain (other parts from reference TRBV5-6 and TRBJ1-2): DAGVTQSPTHLIKTRGQQVTLRCSPKSGHDTVSWYQQALGQGPQFIFQYYEEEERQRGNFPDRFSGHQFPNYSSELNVNALLLGDSALYLCASSFSPGAGYGYTFGSGTRLTVV.

The CDR3 bases are TGCGCCAGCAGTGAAGAGGGTTACTCGCAGTACTTC. This gives the protein CASSEEGYSQYF. The V call is TRBV10-2, the J call TRBJ2-5, with TRBD2 as a possible D gene (5 bases). Germline V CDR1 and CDR2: WSHSY, SAAADI. V dropped 3 bases and J dropped 11 bases, with 13 bases sitting between them. The CDR3 spans 12 residues.

This clone was found once. The rearrangement links TRBV4-2 to TRBJ1-2, with D possibly matching TRBD1 (5 bases). The V gene's germline CDR1 is LGHNA and CDR2 YNFKEQ. Trimming took 3 bases from V and 3 from J, leaving 14 bases between them. This CDR3 has 15 amino acids. The chain's CDR3 is CASSQGLLKDYGYTF. DNA for the CDR3: TGTGCCAGCAGCCAGGGACTCTTAAAGGACTATGGCTACACCTTC.

The rearrangement joins TRBV28 to TRBJ1-5; possibly TRBD1 for D (5 bases). Germline lookup yields CDR1 MDHEN and CDR2 SYDVKM. Trimming cost V 2 bases and J 5 bases, with 13 bases left between them. This CDR3 region has 15 residues. This CDR3 reads CASSLQGILHQPQHF. The CDR3 region has the DNA TGTGCCAGCAGTTTACAGGGAATTCTGCATCAGCCCCAGCATTTT. Variable domain in full (rest from reference TRBV28 and TRBJ1-5): DVKVTQSSRYLVKRTGEKVFLECVQDMDHENMFWYRQDPGLGLRLIYFSYDVKMKEKGDIPEGYSVSREKKERFSLILESASTNQTSMYLCASSLQGILHQPQHFGDGTRLSIL.

V usage is TRBV11-2 and J usage is TRBJ2-5; TRBD1 aligns across 9 bases. J was trimmed by 2 bases and V by 5 bases; bases with no gene match: 6. The CDR3 totals 15 residues. Per the germline V gene, CDR1 is SGHAT and CDR2 is FQNNGV. The CDR3 nucleotides are TGTGCCAGCAGCCACGACAGGGGGGTACAAGAGACCCAGTACTTC. Translating gives CASSHDRGVQETQYF.

The chain combines TRBV2 with TRBJ1-6, with 11 bases that match TRBD1. The CDR3 consists of 16 residues. Germline values: CDR1 SNHLY, CDR2 FYNNEI. V was clipped by 7 bases and J by 9 bases; unmatched bases: 11. The CDR3 DNA sequence: TGTGCCAGCAAAACTGGACAGGGGGCACGGACTTCACCCCTCCACTTT. Translation gives CASKTGQGARTSPLHF.

The chain uses TRBV6-6 and TRBJ2-4; the match to TRBD1 covers 11 bases. In germline, CDR1 is MNHNY, CDR2 SVGAGI (reference sequence). Trimming at V came to 4 bases and at J to 7 bases, leaving 3 bases not matched to a gene. The CDR3 totals 14 residues. The CDR3 DNA is TGTGCCAGCAGTTTAGGACAGGGGGCGAACATTCAGTACTTC. This encodes CASSLGQGANIQYF.

This clone has only one observation. The J gene is TRBJ2-3, the V gene TRBV3-1 (or the pseudogene TRBV3-2); 8 nucleotides agree with TRBD2. The trim removed 5 bases at V and 5 bases at J, leaving 6 bases unmatched. The germline V gene encodes CDR1 LGHDT and CDR2 YNNKEL (reference sequence). The CDR3 totals 14 residues. CDR3 DNA sequence: TGTGCCAGCAGCACGGCGGGAGGTGGAGATACGCAGTATTTT. Protein: CASSTAGGGDTQYF.

In its sample, this clone was seen once. The genes are TRBV4-1 and TRBJ1-6, with D hard to call. V lost 0 bases and J lost 6, with 6 bases in between. Germline V CDR1 and CDR2: MGHRA, YSYEKL. The length of the CDR3 is 14 residues. The CDR3 nucleotides are TGCGCCAGCAGCCAAGAAACTCTTAATTCACCCCTCCACTTT. It is translated as CASSQETLNSPLHF.

The rearrangement uses TRBV11-1 and TRBJ1-1; 9 bases are a match to TRBD1. The CDR3 consists of 15 residues. Germline V lookup: CDR1 SGHAT, CDR2 FQDESV (reference sequence). The ends lost 5 bases at V and 6 bases at J; junction bases unmatched: 10. The CDR3 protein is CASSTRTGAEPEAFF. In DNA, the CDR3 is TGTGCCAGCAGCACCAGGACAGGGGCAGAACCTGAAGCTTTCTTT.

The chain uses TRBV6-1 and TRBJ2-7; 9 bases map to TRBD1. Trimming cost V 3 bases and J 5 bases; bases outside gene matches: 5. CDR3 size: 14 residues. Germline CDR1 reads MNHNS; CDR2 reads SASEGT. CDR3: CASSDGTGLNEQYF. CDR3 sequence (DNA): TGTGCCAGCAGTGACGGGACAGGGTTGAACGAGCAGTACTTC.

The V gene is TRBV28, the J gene TRBJ2-3; 12 bases are shared with TRBD2. Per germline, CDR1 MDHEN and CDR2 SYDVKM. The CDR3 contains 15 residues. V shed 2 bases, J shed 4 bases, and the junction held 1 base outside the gene matches. CDR3 protein: CASSLLAGGPDTQYF. The DNA for the CDR3 is TGTGCCAGCAGTTTACTAGCGGGAGGGCCAGATACGCAGTATTTT.

This clone has only a few counts. V and J are TRBV5-1 and TRBJ2-3; the match to TRBD1 covers 7 bases. Germline CDR1 reads SGHRS; CDR2 reads YFSETQ. The CDR3 has 15 amino acids. V lost 0 bases, J lost 6 bases, and 7 bases stayed unmatched. The CDR3 nucleotides are TGCGCCAGCAGCTTGGGAGACAGGGTATACGATACGCAGTATTTT. It yields the protein CASSLGDRVYDTQYF.